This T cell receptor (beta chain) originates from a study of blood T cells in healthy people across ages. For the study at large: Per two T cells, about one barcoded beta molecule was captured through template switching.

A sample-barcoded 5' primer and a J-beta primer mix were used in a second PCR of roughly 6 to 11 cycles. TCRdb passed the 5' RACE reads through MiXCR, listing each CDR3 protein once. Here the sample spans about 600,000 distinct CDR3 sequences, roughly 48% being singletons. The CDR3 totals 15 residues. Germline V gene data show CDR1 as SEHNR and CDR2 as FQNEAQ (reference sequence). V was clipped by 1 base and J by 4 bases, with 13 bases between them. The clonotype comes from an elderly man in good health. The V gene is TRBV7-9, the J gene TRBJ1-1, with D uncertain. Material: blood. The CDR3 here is CASSLEVGGGTEAFF. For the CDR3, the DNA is TGTGCCAGCAGCTTAGAGGTGGGAGGCGGCACTGAAGCTTTCTTT.